This T cell receptor (beta chain) was recorded in a study of shared clonotypes between healthy human individuals. Notes on this clone: What it binds is unknown.

Some 30,000 T cell genomes, or around 200 ng DNA, went into the sorted-subset replicate PCRs. The repertoire was sequenced with immunoSEQ multiplex PCR; TCRdb's copy has only in-frame clones and lacks some. The sample carries around 2.3 million clones, nearly 97% recorded once. Study conclusions and caveats: At large depth, rarefaction still showed sorted-subset sequencing to be incomplete. Generation probability values for non-shared clonotypes were lower than those for clonotypes shared by all four donors.

The V end was cut by 5 bases, the J end by 8 bases, with 9 bases between. This CDR3 has 11 amino acids. Germline CDR1 SGHTA, CDR2 FQGNSA. This TCR was recovered from a man aged 18 to 29 in good health. The sample was naive CD4+ T cells sorted from blood. Subset indicated: CD45RA+ positively selected. This chain links TRBV7-2 with TRBJ1-2; D remains unclear. The CDR3 DNA sequence: TGTGCCAGCAGCCCCTCTGAGGGCTACACCTTC. Its protein is CASSPSEGYTF.